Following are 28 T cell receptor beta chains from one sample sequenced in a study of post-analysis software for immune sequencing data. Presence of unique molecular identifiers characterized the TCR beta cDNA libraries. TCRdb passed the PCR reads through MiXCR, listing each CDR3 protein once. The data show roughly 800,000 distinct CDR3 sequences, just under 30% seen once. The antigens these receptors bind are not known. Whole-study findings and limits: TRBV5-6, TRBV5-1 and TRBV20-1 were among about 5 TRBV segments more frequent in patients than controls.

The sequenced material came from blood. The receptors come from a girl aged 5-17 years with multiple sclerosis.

The CDR3, as DNA: TGCAGTGCTAGAGATAACACCCCGCGGGCCTACGGGCAGTACTTC. It codes for CSARDNTPRAYGQYF. The chain combines TRBV20-1 with TRBJ2-4, with TRBD2 as a possible D gene (5 bases). Between the trimmed V and J ends, which lost 0 bases and 13 bases, there was a span of 22 bases. The germline gives CDR1 DFQATT, CDR2 SNEGSKA (reference sequence). This CDR3 is built from 15 residues.

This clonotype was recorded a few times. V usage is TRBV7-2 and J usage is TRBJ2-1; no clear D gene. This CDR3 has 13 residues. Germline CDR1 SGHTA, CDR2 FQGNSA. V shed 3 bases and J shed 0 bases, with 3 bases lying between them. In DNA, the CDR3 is TGTGCCAGCAGCTTCTTCTCCTACAATGAGCAGTTCTTC. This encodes CASSFFSYNEQFF.

This CDR3 is CSARASSGGGLQPQHF. The CDR3 DNA is TGCAGTGCTAGAGCGTCCTCAGGGGGTGGGCTGCAGCCCCAGCATTTT. The rearrangement joins TRBV20-1 to TRBJ1-5; 7 bases line up with TRBD1. V lost 1 base to trimming and J lost 7 bases; unmatched junction nucleotides: 13. The CDR3 sequence is 16 residues long. Looked up from germline, CDR1 is DFQATT and CDR2 is SNEGSKA (reference sequence).

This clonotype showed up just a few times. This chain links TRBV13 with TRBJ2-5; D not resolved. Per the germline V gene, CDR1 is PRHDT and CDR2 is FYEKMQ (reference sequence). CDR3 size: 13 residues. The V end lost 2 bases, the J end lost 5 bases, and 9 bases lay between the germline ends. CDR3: CASSLKTWETQYF. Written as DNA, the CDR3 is TGTGCCAGCAGCTTAAAAACCTGGGAGACCCAGTACTTC.

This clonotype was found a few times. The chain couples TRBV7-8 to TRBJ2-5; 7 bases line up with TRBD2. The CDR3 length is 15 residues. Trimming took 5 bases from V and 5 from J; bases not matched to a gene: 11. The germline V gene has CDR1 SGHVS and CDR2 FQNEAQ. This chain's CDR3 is CASSPTASGLETQYF. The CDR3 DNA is TGTGCCAGCAGCCCCACGGCTAGCGGTTTGGAGACCCAGTACTTC.

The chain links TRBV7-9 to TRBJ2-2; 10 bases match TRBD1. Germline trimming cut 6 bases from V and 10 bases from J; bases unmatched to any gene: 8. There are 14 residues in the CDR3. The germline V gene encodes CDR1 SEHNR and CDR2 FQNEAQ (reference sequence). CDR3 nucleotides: TGTGCCAGCAGGGGACAGGGGAGAATGGCGGAGCTGTTTTTT. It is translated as CASRGQGRMAELFF.

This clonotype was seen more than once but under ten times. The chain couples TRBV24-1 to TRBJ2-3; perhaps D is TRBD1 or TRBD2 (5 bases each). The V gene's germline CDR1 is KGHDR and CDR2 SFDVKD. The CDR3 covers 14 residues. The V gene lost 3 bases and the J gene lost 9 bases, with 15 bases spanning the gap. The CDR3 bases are TGTGCCACCAGTGATCCCCGGGACGACCGGACGCAGTATTTT. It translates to CATSDPRDDRTQYF.

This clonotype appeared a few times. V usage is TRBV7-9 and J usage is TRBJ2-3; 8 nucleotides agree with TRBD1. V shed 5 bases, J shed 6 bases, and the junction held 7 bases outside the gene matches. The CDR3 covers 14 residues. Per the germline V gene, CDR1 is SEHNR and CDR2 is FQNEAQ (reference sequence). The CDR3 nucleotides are TGTGCCAGCAGCCCAGGGGGCTCAGGCGATACGCAGTATTTT. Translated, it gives CASSPGGSGDTQYF.

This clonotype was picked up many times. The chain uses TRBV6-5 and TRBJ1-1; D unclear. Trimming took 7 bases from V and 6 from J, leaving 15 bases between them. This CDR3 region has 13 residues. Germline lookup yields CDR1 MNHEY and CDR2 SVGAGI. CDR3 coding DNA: TGTGCCAGCAAGGTTTTTCCCACAGCTGAAGCTTTCTTT. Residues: CASKVFPTAEAFF.

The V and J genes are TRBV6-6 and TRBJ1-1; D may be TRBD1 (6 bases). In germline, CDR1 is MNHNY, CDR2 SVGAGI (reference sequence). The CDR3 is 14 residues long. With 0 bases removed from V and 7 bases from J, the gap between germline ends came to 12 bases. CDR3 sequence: CASSYSSRDIEAFF. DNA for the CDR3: TGTGCCAGCAGTTACTCTTCCCGGGACATTGAAGCTTTCTTT.

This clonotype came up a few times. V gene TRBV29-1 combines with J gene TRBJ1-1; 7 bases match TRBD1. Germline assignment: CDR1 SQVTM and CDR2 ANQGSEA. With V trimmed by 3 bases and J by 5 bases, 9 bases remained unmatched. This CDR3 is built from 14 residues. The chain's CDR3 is CSVDPTGLGTEAFF. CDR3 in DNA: TGCAGCGTTGACCCGACAGGGTTGGGTACTGAAGCTTTCTTT.

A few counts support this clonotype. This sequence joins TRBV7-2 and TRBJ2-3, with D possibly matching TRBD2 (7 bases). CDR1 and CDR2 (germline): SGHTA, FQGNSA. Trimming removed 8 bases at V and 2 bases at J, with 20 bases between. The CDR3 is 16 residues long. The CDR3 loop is CASLGGGENYTDTQYF. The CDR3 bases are TGTGCCAGCTTAGGGGGGGGGGAGAATTACACAGATACGCAGTATTTT.

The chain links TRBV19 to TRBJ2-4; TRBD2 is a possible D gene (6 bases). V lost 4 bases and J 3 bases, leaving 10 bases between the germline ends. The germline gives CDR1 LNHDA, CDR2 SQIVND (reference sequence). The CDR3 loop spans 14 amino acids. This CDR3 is CASSNPGVKNIQYF. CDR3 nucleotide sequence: TGTGCCAGTAGTAATCCGGGAGTCAAAAACATTCAGTACTTC.

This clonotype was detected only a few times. The CDR3 DNA reads as TGTGCCAGCAGTCCGACAGAGGACTATGGCTACACCTTC. Residues: CASSPTEDYGYTF. The rearrangement uses TRBV11-2 and TRBJ1-2, with a weak D call TRBD1 (5 bases). CDR3 length: 13 amino acids. Germline CDR1 and CDR2: SGHAT and FQNNGV. Trimming left V 6 bases short and J 3 bases short, with 11 bases between.

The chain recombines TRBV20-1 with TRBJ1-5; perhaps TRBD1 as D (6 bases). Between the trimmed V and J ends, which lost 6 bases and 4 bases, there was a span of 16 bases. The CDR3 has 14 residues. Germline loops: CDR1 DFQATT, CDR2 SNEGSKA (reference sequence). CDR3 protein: CSANDRTANQPQHF. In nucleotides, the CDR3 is TGCAGTGCGAATGATAGGACAGCAAATCAGCCCCAGCATTTT.

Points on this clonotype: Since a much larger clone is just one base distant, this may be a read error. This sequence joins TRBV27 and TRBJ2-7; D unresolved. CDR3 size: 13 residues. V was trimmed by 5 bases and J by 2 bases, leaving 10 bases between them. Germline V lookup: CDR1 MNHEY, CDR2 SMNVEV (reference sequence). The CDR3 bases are TGTGCCAGCAGTCCTCGTCCGGCCTACGAGCAGTACTTC. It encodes CASSPRPAYEQYF.

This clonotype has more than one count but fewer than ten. Written as DNA, the CDR3 is TGTGCCAGCACCTCAGTCGTTGGGCGGAGCGTTCAAGAGACCCAGTACTTC. Its translation: CASTSVVGRSVQETQYF. This rearrangement joins TRBV28 to TRBJ2-5; D gene uncertain. Between the trimmed V and J ends, which lost 7 bases and 2 bases, there was a span of 23 bases. The CDR3 is made up of 17 amino acids. CDR1 is MDHEN, CDR2 SYDVKM, per germline.

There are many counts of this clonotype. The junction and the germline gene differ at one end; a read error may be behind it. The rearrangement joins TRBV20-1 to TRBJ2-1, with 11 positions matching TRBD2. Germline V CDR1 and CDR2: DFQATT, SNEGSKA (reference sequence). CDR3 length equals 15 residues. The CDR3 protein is CSAAPYSGGDNGQFF. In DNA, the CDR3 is TGCAGTGCTGCCCCATATAGCGGGGGGGACAATGGGCAGTTCTTC.

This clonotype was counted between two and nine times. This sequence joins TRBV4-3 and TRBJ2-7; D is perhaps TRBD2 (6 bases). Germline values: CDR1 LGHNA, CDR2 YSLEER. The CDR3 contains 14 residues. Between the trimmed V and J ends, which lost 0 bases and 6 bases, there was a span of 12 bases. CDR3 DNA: TGCGCCAGCAGCCAAGAGACACTAGCCGGCGAGCAGTACTTC. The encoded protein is CASSQETLAGEQYF.

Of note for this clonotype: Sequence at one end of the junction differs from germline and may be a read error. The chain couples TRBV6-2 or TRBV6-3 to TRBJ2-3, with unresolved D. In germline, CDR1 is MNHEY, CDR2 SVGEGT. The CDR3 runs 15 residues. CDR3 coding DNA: TGTGCCGGCAGTTCCCGACTTTTTAGCACAGATACGCAGTATTTT. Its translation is CAGSSRLFSTDTQYF.

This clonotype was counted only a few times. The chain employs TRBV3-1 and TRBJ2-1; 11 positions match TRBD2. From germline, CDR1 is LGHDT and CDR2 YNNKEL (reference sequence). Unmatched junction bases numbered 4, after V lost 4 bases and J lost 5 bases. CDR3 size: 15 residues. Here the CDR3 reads CASSLAGGQNNEQFF. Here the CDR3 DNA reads TGTGCCAGCAGCCTAGCGGGAGGGCAAAACAATGAGCAGTTCTTC.

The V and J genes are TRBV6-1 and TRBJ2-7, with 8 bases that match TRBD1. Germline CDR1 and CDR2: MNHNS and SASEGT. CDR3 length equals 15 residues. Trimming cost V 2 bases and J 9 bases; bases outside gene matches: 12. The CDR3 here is CASSENRQGAQRQYF. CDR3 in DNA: TGTGCCAGCAGTGAAAACAGGCAGGGGGCGCAAAGGCAGTACTTC.

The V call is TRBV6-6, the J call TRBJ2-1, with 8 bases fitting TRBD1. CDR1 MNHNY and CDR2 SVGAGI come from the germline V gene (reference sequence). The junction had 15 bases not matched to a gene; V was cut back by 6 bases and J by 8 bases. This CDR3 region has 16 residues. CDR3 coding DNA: TGTGCCAGCAGCCAGGACAGGGTCAGTTCTTCGGATGAGCAGTTCTTC. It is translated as CASSQDRVSSSDEQFF.

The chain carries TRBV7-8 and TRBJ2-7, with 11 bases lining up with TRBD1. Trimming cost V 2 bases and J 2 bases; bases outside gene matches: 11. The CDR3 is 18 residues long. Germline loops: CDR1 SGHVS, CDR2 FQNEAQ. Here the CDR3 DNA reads TGTGCCAGCAGCTTAATGGACAGGGGGCGGCTAGCGCCCTACGAGCAGTACTTC. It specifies CASSLMDRGRLAPYEQYF.

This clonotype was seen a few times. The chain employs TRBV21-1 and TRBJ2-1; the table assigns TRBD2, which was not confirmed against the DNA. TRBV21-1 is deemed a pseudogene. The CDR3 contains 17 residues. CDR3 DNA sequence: TGTGCCAGCAGCAAACCCCTGGCTAGCGGTTCTTACAATGAGCAGTTCTTC. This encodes CASSKPLASGSYNEQFF.

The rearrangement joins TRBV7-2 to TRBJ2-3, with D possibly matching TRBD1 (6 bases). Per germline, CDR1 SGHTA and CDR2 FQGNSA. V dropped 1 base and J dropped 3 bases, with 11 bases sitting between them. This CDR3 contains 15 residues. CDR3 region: CASSLVIRGTDTQYF. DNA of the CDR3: TGTGCCAGCAGCTTAGTGATCAGGGGAACAGATACGCAGTATTTT.

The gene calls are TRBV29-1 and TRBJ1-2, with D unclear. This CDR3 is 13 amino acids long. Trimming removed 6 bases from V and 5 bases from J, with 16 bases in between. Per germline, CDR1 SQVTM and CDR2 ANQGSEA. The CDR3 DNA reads TGCAGCGTGCGACTCGGAGGAAATTATGGCTACACCTTC. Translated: CSVRLGGNYGYTF.

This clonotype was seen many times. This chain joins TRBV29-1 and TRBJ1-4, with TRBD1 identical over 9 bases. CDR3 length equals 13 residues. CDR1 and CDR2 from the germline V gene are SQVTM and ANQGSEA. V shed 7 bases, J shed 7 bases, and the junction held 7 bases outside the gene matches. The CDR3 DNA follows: TGCAGCGGACGACAGGGGGGCTCTGAAAAACTGTTTTTT. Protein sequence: CSGRQGGSEKLFF.